Below, 8 T cell receptor beta chains from the same sample are listed, as sequenced in a study of PD-1 blockade in classical Hodgkin lymphoma. The time point is: newly diagnosed, previously untreated cHL patient sample. Only in-frame clones appear in the TCRdb table, and some are missing; sequencing was by immunoSEQ multiplex PCR. The table shows over 15,000 clones, with roughly nine tenths occurring only once. The sequencing input was peripheral blood mononuclear cells (PBMCs). The receptor source for this set is a human donor with classical Hodgkin lymphoma.

The chain uses TRBV27 and TRBJ1-2, with 9 bases that match TRBD1. The CDR3 is 15 residues long. Germline CDR1 reads MNHEY; CDR2 reads SMNVEV (reference sequence). The trim removed 6 bases at V and 4 bases at J, leaving 9 bases unmatched. The CDR3 is CASRLQGASSYGYTF. DNA of the CDR3: TGTGCCAGCAGATTACAGGGGGCATCGAGCTATGGCTACACCTTC.

The chain has TRBV2 and TRBJ1-6; no reliable D call. Germline assignment: CDR1 SNHLY and CDR2 FYNNEI. V lost 3 bases and J 12 bases, leaving 15 bases between the germline ends. The CDR3 totals 14 residues. The CDR3 bases are TGTGCCAGCAGTGACAACCCCTCGGTAGGACCCCTCCACTTT. It specifies CASSDNPSVGPLHF.

The rearrangement joins TRBV5-6 to TRBJ2-1; 10 positions agree with TRBD2. J was trimmed by 9 bases and V by 2 bases; bases with no gene match: 11. Germline CDR1 and CDR2: SGHDT and YYEEEE. The CDR3 is 16 amino acids. CDR3 in amino acids: CASSFKSSGSNGEQFF. In nucleotides, the CDR3 is TGTGCCAGCAGCTTTAAATCTAGCGGGAGTAATGGTGAGCAGTTCTTC.

This sequence joins TRBV7-7 and TRBJ2-3; D gene unclear. Between the trimmed V and J ends, which lost 5 bases and 0 bases, there was a span of 12 bases. CDR1 and CDR2 from the germline V gene are SSHAT and FNYEAQ (reference sequence). This CDR3 is 15 amino acids long. This CDR3 is CASSATSSSTDTQYF. In DNA, the CDR3 is TGTGCCAGCAGCGCCACCAGTTCTAGCACAGATACGCAGTATTTT.

V and J are TRBV20-1 and TRBJ1-1, with 7 bases fitting TRBD1. Germline loops: CDR1 DFQATT, CDR2 SNEGSKA (reference sequence). This CDR3 is built from 11 residues. The junction had 4 bases not matched to a gene; V was cut back by 6 bases and J by 6 bases. CDR3 residues: CSAQGQSEAFF. The CDR3, as DNA: TGCAGTGCGCAGGGACAGTCTGAAGCTTTCTTT.

V and J are TRBV7-2 and TRBJ2-5; TRBD2 agrees at 7 bases. Per the germline V gene, CDR1 is SGHTA and CDR2 is FQGNSA. V trimming: 6 bases; J trimming: 5 bases; junction bases outside the gene matches: 15. The CDR3 is made up of 16 amino acids. CDR3 nucleotide sequence: TGTGCCAGCAGAGTTCAGAGGGAGGGAGACGGGGAGACCCAGTACTTC. It yields the protein CASRVQREGDGETQYF.

The chain employs TRBV7-2 and TRBJ2-3; TRBD2 aligns across 7 bases. Germline values: CDR1 SGHTA, CDR2 FQGNSA. V was pared by 4 bases and J by 3 bases, with 13 bases of the junction left unmatched. This CDR3 is built from 17 residues. The CDR3 is CASSSYGAGVKTDTQYF. The CDR3 region has the DNA TGTGCCAGCAGCTCCTACGGGGCGGGAGTAAAGACAGATACGCAGTATTTT. Full variable domain (outside the CDR3, taken from reference TRBV7-2 and TRBJ2-3): GAGVSQSPSNKVTEKGKDVELRCDPISGHTALYWYRQSLGQGLEFLIYFQGNSAPDKSGLPSDRFSAERTGGSVSTLTIQRTQQEDSAVYLCASSSYGAGVKTDTQYFGPGTRLTVL.

The chain is built from TRBV7-8 and TRBJ1-4; the D is unclear. V shed 2 bases and J shed 3 bases, with 7 bases lying between them. CDR1 SGHVS and CDR2 FQNEAQ come from the germline V gene. The CDR3 consists of 14 residues. The CDR3 loop reads CASSLKESNEKLFF. The DNA of the CDR3 is TGTGCCAGCAGCTTAAAAGAATCTAATGAAAAACTGTTTTTT.